This TCR beta chain was documented in a study of response to subunit inactivated influenza vaccine. Each CDR3 protein gets one entry after TCRdb re-called the RT-PCR reads with MiXCR. The data contain approximately 520,000 distinct CDR3 sequences, approximately 16% of them singletons. In this sample, this clonotype turned up a few times. Its antigen is unknown. The CDR3 sequence is 13 residues long. Between the trimmed V and J ends, which lost 0 bases and 6 bases, there was a span of 8 bases. CDR1 is SGHNT and CDR2 is YENEEA in the germline V gene. Regarding the study as a whole: Few new T cells, the authors suggested, are recruited by each seasonal influenza vaccination.

This material consisted of CD4+ T cells sorted from PBMCs, taken around 2 years after vaccination. This chain connects TRBV11-3 to TRBJ1-1; unclear D gene. This receptor was obtained from a man aged 50-75 years who received an inactivated influenza vaccine. The CDR3 loop is CASSLEGNSEAFF. In DNA, the CDR3 is TGTGCCAGCAGCTTAGAAGGTAACTCTGAAGCTTTCTTT.